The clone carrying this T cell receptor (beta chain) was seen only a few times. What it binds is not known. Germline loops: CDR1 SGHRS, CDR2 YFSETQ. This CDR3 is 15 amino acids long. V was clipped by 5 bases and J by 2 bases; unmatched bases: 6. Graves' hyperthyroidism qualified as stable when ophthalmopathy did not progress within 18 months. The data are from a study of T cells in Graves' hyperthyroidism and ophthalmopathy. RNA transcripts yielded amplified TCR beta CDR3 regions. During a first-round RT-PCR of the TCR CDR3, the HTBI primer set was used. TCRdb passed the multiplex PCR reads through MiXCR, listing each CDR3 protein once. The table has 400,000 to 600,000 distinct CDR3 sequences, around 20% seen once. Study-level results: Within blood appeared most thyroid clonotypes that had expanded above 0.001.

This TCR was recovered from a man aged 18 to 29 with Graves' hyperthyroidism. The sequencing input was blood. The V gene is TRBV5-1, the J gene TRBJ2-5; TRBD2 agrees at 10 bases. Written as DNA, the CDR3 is TGCGCCAGCAGTTCCCTACTAGCGGGGCAAGAGACCCAGTACTTC. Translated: CASSSLLAGQETQYF.